This T cell receptor (beta chain) comes out of a study of identical twins. With regard to this clonotype: Antigen: not known. A junction end diverges from the germline sequence, so it may reflect a read error.

General observations from the study: Out-of-frame beta sequences exhibited a weaker degree of excess twin sharing. For cord blood, abundant beta clonotypes had fewer insertions, unlike memory repertoires, which showed none.

The cDNA had a unique molecular identifier and a template-switch universal primer site. MiXCR was run by TCRdb on the 5' RACE reads, yielding one entry per CDR3 protein. Among some 1,700,000 distinct CDR3 sequences listed, 32% were seen once. The sequenced material came from cord blood. The source of this sequence is a newborn girl in good health.

CDR3 amino acids: CSTSAYQETQYF. CDR3 DNA sequence: TGCAGTACTAGTGCCTACCAAGAGACCCAGTACTTC. The chain uses TRBV20-1 and TRBJ2-5; a possible D gene is TRBD2 (5 bases). Germline-derived CDR1 and CDR2 are DFQATT and SNEGSKA (reference sequence). The CDR3 has 12 amino acids.